These T cell receptor beta chains were read from a single sample in a study of PD-1 blockade in classical Hodgkin lymphoma. The assay was immunoSEQ multiplex PCR, and TCRdb's table has in-frame clones only and misses some. The sample has about 94,000 clones, roughly nine tenths seen once. This sample comprised peripheral blood mononuclear cells (PBMCs), obtained before the second cycle of nivolumab. These receptors came from a human donor with classical Hodgkin lymphoma. The CDR3 runs from the conserved cysteine through the conserved F or W. A D gene is named only where the DNA matches it firmly. The size entry is marked missing in some rows and otherwise reads once, few, many or a size class.

d_gene,abundance,v_gene,j_gene,CDR3nt,CDR3aa
-,-,TRBV5-4,TRBJ1-1,TGTGCCAGCAGCCGGAGGGGGAGCGATTCGGCTTTCTTT,CASSRRGSDSAFF
TRBD2,once,TRBV4-1,TRBJ2-3,TGCGCCAGCAGCCAAGTCGAAGACCTCCCAGGGACTACAAGCACAGATACGCAGTATTTT,CASSQVEDLPGTTSTDTQYF
-,-,TRBV5-4,TRBJ2-5,TGTGCCAGCAGGAATGACCCCTCTCAAGAGACCCAGTACTTC,CASRNDPSQETQYF
TRBD1,-,TRBV28,TRBJ2-5,TGTGCCAGCAGTTTGCCCCAAGCGGACAGGCAAGAGACCCAGTACTTC,CASSLPQADRQETQYF
-,-,TRBV6-1,TRBJ2-1,TGTGCCAGCAGTGAAGGTGGTGGGACGTCCACCATACCCCTTCAGTTCTTC,CASSEGGGTSTIPLQFF
TRBD1,-,TRBV2,TRBJ2-1,TGTGCCAGCAGTGAAAAGGGACAGGTTTACAATGAGCAGTTCTTC,CASSEKGQVYNEQFF
-,-,TRBV19,TRBJ2-3,TGTGCCAGTAGTGACCAGACAGATACGCAGTATTTT,CASSDQTDTQYF
-,-,TRBV28,TRBJ2-5,TGTGCCAGCAGTTTATGGGGGTCCGGGAGCCAGGGGGAGACCCAGTACTTC,CASSLWGSGSQGETQYF
-,-,TRBV28,TRBJ2-1,TGTGCCAGCTGGAGAGGTTCGGGAATAATAACCAATGAGCAGTTCTTC,CASWRGSGIITNEQFF
-,-,TRBV27,TRBJ2-1,TGTGCCAGCAGTCCACTAATAGCGGAAACTGGTTACAATGAGCAGTTCTTC,CASSPLIAETGYNEQFF
-,-,TRBV2,TRBJ2-7,TGTGCCAGCGTTGGCAGGGTCTCCTACGAGCAGTACTTC,CASVGRVSYEQYF
TRBD2,-,TRBV15,TRBJ2-7,TGTGCCACCAGCAGACCCGGGACTAGCGGGATCACCTACGAGCAGTACTTC,CATSRPGTSGITYEQYF
TRBD2,few,TRBV13,TRBJ2-3,TGTGCCAGCAGCTTACGTGACGGGGGAGCGGGGGCCATTGGAGATACGCAGTATTTT,CASSLRDGGAGAIGDTQYF
-,-,TRBV15,TRBJ1-3,TGTGCCACCAGCAGAGGAGCAAGTTACGGGACCTCTGGAAACACCATATATTTT,CATSRGASYGTSGNTIYF
-,-,TRBV6-1,TRBJ2-1,TGTGCCAGCAACCGCAGGGGAGACGATGAGCAGTTCTTC,CASNRRGDDEQFF
-,-,TRBV28,TRBJ2-2,TGTGCCAGCATCCCCGGGGTCGCCGGGGAGCTGTTTTTT,CASIPGVAGELFF
-,-,TRBV2,TRBJ2-3,TGTGCCAGCCACACCCTCGGCACAGATACGCAGTATTTT,CASHTLGTDTQYF
TRBD1,-,TRBV6-1,TRBJ2-7,TGTGCCAGCAATCGGGACAGGGGTTACGAGCAGTACTTC,CASNRDRGYEQYF
-,-,TRBV15,TRBJ1-2,TGTGCCACCAGCAGAGATATAGGCTATGGCTACACCTTC,CATSRDIGYGYTF
-,-,TRBV27,TRBJ2-5,TGTGCCAGCAGTTTACGGGCAGGGAGGTTAGAGACCCAGTACTTC,CASSLRAGRLETQYF
-,-,TRBV11-2,TRBJ2-7,TGTGCCAGCAGCTTAGGCGGGCACGAGCAGTACTTC,CASSLGGHEQYF
-,-,TRBV2,TRBJ2-7,TGTGCCGGACGGGACGATACAACAACCTACGAGCAGTACTTC,CAGRDDTTTYEQYF
-,once,TRBV6-4,TRBJ1-2,TGTGCCAGCAGTGAGGATTCCGGGACACCATATGGCTACACCTTC,CASSEDSGTPYGYTF
-,-,TRBV11-2,TRBJ1-6,TGTGCCAGCAGCTTAACCGGATCGGGTAATTCACCCCTCCACTTT,CASSLTGSGNSPLHF
-,-,TRBV2,TRBJ2-1,TGTGCCAGCAGTGGGGGACGTCCCTCCTACAATGAGCAGTTCTTC,CASSGGRPSYNEQFF
-,-,TRBV18,TRBJ2-3,TGTGCCAGCTCACCAGATCGGAGCACAGATACGCAGTATTTT,CASSPDRSTDTQYF
-,-,TRBV19,TRBJ1-1,TGTGCCAGTAGTACAAACAAACAGGGAAACACTGAAGCTTTCTTT,CASSTNKQGNTEAFF
-,-,TRBV10-3,TRBJ2-5,TGTGCCATCAGTGAGGTTGCTGAAGAGACCCAGTACTTC,CAISEVAEETQYF
TRBD2,-,TRBV28,TRBJ2-7,TGTGCCAGCAGCAACGGACTGTGGACTAGCGGGGTCTACGAGCAGTACTTC,CASSNGLWTSGVYEQYF
TRBD2,-,TRBV28,TRBJ2-2,TGTGCCACCAGAGATCTAGCGGGGACCGGGGAGCTGTTTTTT,CATRDLAGTGELFF
-,-,TRBV19,TRBJ1-2,TGTGCCAGTAGTATAGGGACAGTTGGCTACACCTTC,CASSIGTVGYTF
-,-,TRBV18,TRBJ2-6,TGTGCCAGCTCACCATTCGGGGCCAGGCTAAATGGGGCCAACGTCCTGACTTTC,CASSPFGARLNGANVLTF
TRBD2,-,TRBV7-9,TRBJ2-7,TGTGCCAGCAGCCCAGAAGGGACTAGCGCAATTTCCTACGAGCAGTACTTC,CASSPEGTSAISYEQYF
-,-,TRBV9,TRBJ2-3,TGTGCCAGCAGCGTAGGTCTGTACACAGATACGCAGTATTTT,CASSVGLYTDTQYF
TRBD2,-,TRBV7-9,TRBJ2-5,TGTGCCAGCAGCTCCCCACTAGCGGGAGTTAAAGAGACCCAGTACTTC,CASSSPLAGVKETQYF
-,-,TRBV5-4,TRBJ2-7,TGTGCCAGCAGCTTCGGACAGAGACCCTACGAGCAGTACTTC,CASSFGQRPYEQYF
-,-,TRBV9,TRBJ2-7,TGTGCCAGCAGCGTAGGAGGGGATTCCTACGAGCAGTACTTC,CASSVGGDSYEQYF
-,-,TRBV5-4,TRBJ1-1,TGTGCCAGCAGCGTACCCGGGACCCTTGGAGCCATGAACACTGAAGCTTTCTTT,CASSVPGTLGAMNTEAFF
TRBD1,once,TRBV5-4,TRBJ1-2,TGTGCCAGCAGCTCCGGGACAGGTGCTGGGTACTATGGCTACACCTTC,CASSSGTGAGYYGYTF
TRBD1,-,TRBV28,TRBJ1-1,TGTGCCAGCAGTTTACCGACAGGGGGCCGTACTGAAGCTTTCTTT,CASSLPTGGRTEAFF